This TCR beta chain was sequenced during a study of T cell responses to AZD1222 COVID-19 vaccine (dated by TCRdb to the early 2020s). Describing the broader study: AZD1222 recipients given second doses at about 4 weeks or at about 12 weeks were pooled, since spike-specific TCR depth and breadth were not found to differ between the two schedules. TCR sequencing was performed for fewer than 250 trial participants, of whom 200 to 220 were given two doses of AZD1222 and around 26 were given two doses of MenACWY control vaccine. Trial participants were enrolled by age into subgroups of 18-55, 56-69 and 70-plus years, and about 150, 27 and 61 TCR-sequenced participants, respectively, were included in these subgroups. Results the study describes overall, beyond this receptor: Participants were mostly white British, with more females than males. The authors suggested clonal diversity may have been underestimated. CD4 TCRs associated with the vaccine covered the entire spike protein, and the dominant responses were in regions 160-218 and 743-854. Conclusions about previously exposed vaccinees were limited because only six AZD1222 recipients were SARS-CoV-2 seropositive at baseline. The 56-69-year group was small, and its depth increase did not reach significance, likely because of low power. After two AZD1222 doses, both the breadth and the depth of spike-specific TCRs were significantly higher than at day 0 and than in MenACWY recipients. Because no day 14 peak-response samples were available, the repertoires could be characterized only after the peak T cell response. Nearly half of unique spike-specific TCRs reportedly recognized epitopes outside regions mutated in the B.1.351 and B.1.1.7 variants.

V gives up 8 bases and J gives up 5 bases, and the segment between their germline ends measures 15 bases. The CDR3 has 13 amino acids, counting the end cysteine and phenylalanine. The read is trimmed to its CDR3 DNA, 39 bases read in frame from base 1. Sequences LNHDA (CDR1) and SQIVND (CDR2) are obtained from the germline V gene (reference sequence). The CDR3 regions of human TCRbeta chains were analyzed by immunosequencing. The source study handled its data this way. Repertoire TCRs were matched against a reference library of SARS-CoV-2-specific TCRs generated with the MIRA antigen-specificity platform. Breadth was defined as the fraction of unique TCRs that were SARS-CoV-2-associated, and depth was defined as the fraction of total T cells that were SARS-CoV-2-associated. Using the MIRA data, each spike-specific TCR was mapped to the spike region that the TCR reacts to and placed in a CD4 or CD8 class. Log10-transformed breadth and depth values were compared by one-way ANOVA with Sidak's multiple comparisons tests. TCRdb obtained this table from immuneACCESS and retained in-frame rearrangements with V and J assigned. These tables miss some clones; where compared with another copy, unresolved V genes account for less than half of the shortfall, and the remainder is unexplained. V, J and clone size are taken as reported in that table, and D and trimming were inferred from the DNA itself. This sample comprises 97,000 or so clones, roughly 88% of them detected only once. The ten largest clones add up to about 2.5% of the sample.

Sample time point, as interpreted from the label and publication: baseline before first vaccination. Vaccinee samples came from UK trials COV001 and COV002, including a single-blind randomized controlled phase 2/3 trial of AZD1222 (ChAdOx1 nCoV-19) in healthy adults. For TCRbeta chain sequencing, PBMC samples were collected from trial participants at day 0 and at day 28 after the second dose. The table lists this clone with a count of one. Its antigen specificity is not known. Per-base qualities were not stored, and no clone one base away is much larger. This TCR was sampled from an adult in good health. The sample in question was peripheral blood, obtained on day 0 of AZD1222 vaccination. The V and J genes are TRBV19 and TRBJ1-1; no D gene is confidently identified. The bases read TGTGCCAGTGGAGAGGGCGAAAGTACTGAAGCTTTCTTT. It translates as CASGEGESTEAFF. The CDR3 plus the reference TRBV19 and TRBJ1-1 genes for the other parts give the full variable domain: DGGITQSPKYLFRKEGQNVTLSCEQNLNHDAMYWYRQDPGQGLRLIYYSQIVNDFQKGDIAEGYSVSREKKESFPLTVTSAQKNPTAFYLCASGEGESTEAFFGQGTRLTVV.